Below are 8 T cell receptor beta chains sequenced from a single sample in a study of T cells after yellow fever vaccination. TCRdb re-called the 5' RACE reads with MiXCR, one entry per CDR3 protein. Among a few hundred thousand distinct CDR3 sequences, 3.6% were seen once, and the ten largest hold roughly a quarter. Sequencing used PBMCs, obtained on the day of the yellow fever booster vaccination. The receptor set was obtained from a man in his late teens or twenties who received the YFV17D yellow fever vaccine.

This clonotype was seen many times. This chain connects TRBV5-1 to TRBJ2-7, with D maybe TRBD1 (5 bases). CDR3 length: 14 residues. Germline V gene lookup returns CDR1 SGHRS and CDR2 YFSETQ. V was trimmed by 0 bases and J by 3 bases, leaving 10 bases between them. The CDR3 region is CASSLGAGYYEQYV. As DNA, the CDR3 is TGCGCCAGCAGCTTGGGGGCAGGGTACTACGAGCAGTACGTC.

This clonotype was seen at least ten times. V and J are TRBV20-1 and TRBJ2-5; 9 bases align to TRBD2. The CDR3 runs to 15 residues. The V segment lost 0 bases and the J segment 4 bases; nucleotides outside the gene matches: 6. Germline V gene data show CDR1 as DFQATT and CDR2 as SNEGSKA (reference sequence). The CDR3 nucleotides are TGCAGTGCTAGAGATGGTAGCGGGGGAGGAGAGACCCAGTACTTC. Its translation: CSARDGSGGGETQYF.

Ten or more counts support this clonotype. The DNA for the CDR3 is TGTGCCACCAGCAGAGTGGACACGGGTCAGCCCCAGCATTTT. Amino acid sequence: CATSRVDTGQPQHF. The V and J genes are TRBV15 and TRBJ1-5; weak D call: TRBD1 (5 bases). V shed 1 base and J shed 6 bases, with 10 bases lying between them. The CDR3 totals 14 residues. Germline assignment: CDR1 LNHNV and CDR2 YYDKDF (reference sequence).

This clonotype was seen ten or more times. V usage is TRBV6-2 or TRBV6-3 and J usage is TRBJ1-1; 7 positions agree with TRBD1. This CDR3 is built from 15 residues. V was clipped by 4 bases and J by 0 bases; unmatched bases: 5. CDR1 and CDR2 from the germline V gene are MNHEY and SVGEGT. DNA for the CDR3: TGTGCCAGCAGTTCTCGGGACAGCTTGAACACTGAAGCTTTCTTT. This gives the protein CASSSRDSLNTEAFF.

This clonotype was counted only a few times. V usage is TRBV2 and J usage is TRBJ2-7; D unclear. This CDR3 contains 12 residues. Trimming cost V 7 bases and J 4 bases, with 11 bases left between them. Germline CDR1 reads SNHLY; CDR2 reads FYNNEI. The CDR3, as DNA: TGTGCCAGCACCGAGCAGGAGTACGAGCAGTACTTC. Translating gives CASTEQEYEQYF.

The table lists this clonotype with many counts. V usage is TRBV7-2 and J usage is TRBJ1-1; D is unclear. V lost 6 bases and J 7 bases, leaving 21 bases between the germline ends. Germline V CDR1 and CDR2: SGHTA, FQGNSA. CDR3 length: 15 residues. The CDR3 region is CASSTPSLPSGEAFF. The CDR3 nucleotides are TGTGCCAGCAGTACACCTAGCTTACCCAGCGGTGAAGCTTTCTTT.

This clonotype was picked up a small number of times. The V call is TRBV7-2, the J call TRBJ2-1, with TRBD2 as a possible D gene (6 bases). V dropped 3 bases and J dropped 8 bases, with 29 bases sitting between them. Germline V gene sequence: CDR1 SGHTA, CDR2 FQGNSA. The CDR3 contains 19 residues. CDR3 coding DNA: TGTGCCAGCAGCTTCTCGAGTCTGCTCCGAAAAGGACTACCCGATGAGCAGTTCTTC. Amino acids: CASSFSSLLRKGLPDEQFF.

This clonotype was observed a few times. The chain couples TRBV19 to TRBJ1-1, with D possibly being TRBD1 (5 bases). Trimming took off 5 bases at V and 7 bases at J, with 11 bases between the two ends. The CDR3 has 12 amino acids. The germline V gene encodes CDR1 LNHDA and CDR2 SQIVND (reference sequence). The DNA of the CDR3 is TGTGCCAGTAGTCCGCAAGGGGATGAAGCTTTCTTT. Its translation: CASSPQGDEAFF.